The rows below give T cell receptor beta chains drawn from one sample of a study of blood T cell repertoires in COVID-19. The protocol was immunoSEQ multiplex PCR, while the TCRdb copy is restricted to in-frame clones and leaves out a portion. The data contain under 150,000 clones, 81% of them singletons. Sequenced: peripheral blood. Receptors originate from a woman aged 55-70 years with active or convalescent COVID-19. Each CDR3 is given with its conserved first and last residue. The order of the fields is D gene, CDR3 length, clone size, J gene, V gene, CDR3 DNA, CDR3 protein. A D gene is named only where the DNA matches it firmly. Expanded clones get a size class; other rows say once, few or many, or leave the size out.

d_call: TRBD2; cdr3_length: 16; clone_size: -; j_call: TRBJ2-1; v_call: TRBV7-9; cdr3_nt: TGTGCCAGCAGCTCCCGGACTAGCGGGAGTTTCGCTGAGCAGTTCTTC; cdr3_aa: CASSSRTSGSFAEQFF
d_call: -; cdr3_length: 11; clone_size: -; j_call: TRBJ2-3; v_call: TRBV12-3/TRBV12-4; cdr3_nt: TGTGCCAGCAGTTTCTCAGATACGCAGTATTTT; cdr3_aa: CASSFSDTQYF
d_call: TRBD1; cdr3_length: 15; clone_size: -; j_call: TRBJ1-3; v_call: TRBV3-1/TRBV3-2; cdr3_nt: TGTGCCAGCAGCCCCACAGGGGGATCTGGAAACACCATATATTTT; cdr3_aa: CASSPTGGSGNTIYF
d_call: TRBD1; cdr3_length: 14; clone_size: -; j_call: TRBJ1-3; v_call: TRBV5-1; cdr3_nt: TGCGCCAGCAGCCAGGACAGGGAGGAAAACACCATATATTTT; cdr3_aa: CASSQDREENTIYF
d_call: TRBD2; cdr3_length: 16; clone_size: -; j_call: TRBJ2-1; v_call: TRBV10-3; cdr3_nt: TGTGCCATCAGTTCCCCCTGGGAGGGAGGGAGCAATGAGCAGTTCTTC; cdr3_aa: CAISSPWEGGSNEQFF
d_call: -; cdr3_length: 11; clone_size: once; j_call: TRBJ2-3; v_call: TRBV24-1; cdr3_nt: TGTGCCACCAGTGAGAGGGATACGCAGTATTTT; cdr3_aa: CATSERDTQYF
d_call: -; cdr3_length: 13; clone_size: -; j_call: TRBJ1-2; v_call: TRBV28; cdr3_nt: TGTGCCAGCAGTTCAGTTTTTTCCAGGGGCTACACCTTC; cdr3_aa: CASSSVFSRGYTF
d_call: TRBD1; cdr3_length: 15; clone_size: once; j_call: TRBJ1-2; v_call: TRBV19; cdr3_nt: TGTGCCGCTTCAAACCCGGGACAGGGTAACTATGGCTACACCTTC; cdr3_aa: CAASNPGQGNYGYTF
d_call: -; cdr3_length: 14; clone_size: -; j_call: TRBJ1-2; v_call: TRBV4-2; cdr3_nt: TGTGCCAGCAGCCAAGAGAACAGTAACTATGGCTACACCTTC; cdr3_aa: CASSQENSNYGYTF
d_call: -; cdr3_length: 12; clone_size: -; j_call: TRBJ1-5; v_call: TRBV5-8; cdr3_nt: TGTGCCAGCAGCTTGCGCGATCAGCCCCAGCATTTT; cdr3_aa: CASSLRDQPQHF
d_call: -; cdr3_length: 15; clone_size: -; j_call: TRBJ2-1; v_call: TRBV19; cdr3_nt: TGTGCCAGTAGCCCGAGCGGCAGCTCCTACAATGAGCAGTTCTTC; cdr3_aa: CASSPSGSSYNEQFF
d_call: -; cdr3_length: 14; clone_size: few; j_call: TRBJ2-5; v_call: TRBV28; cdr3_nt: TGTGCCAGCAGTTTACAACTAGTCAGTGAGACCCAGTACTTC; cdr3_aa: CASSLQLVSETQYF
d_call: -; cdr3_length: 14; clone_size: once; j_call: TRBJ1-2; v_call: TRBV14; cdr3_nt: TGTGCCAGCAGCAAAGGGACGGGACTCTATGGCTACACCTTC; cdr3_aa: CASSKGTGLYGYTF
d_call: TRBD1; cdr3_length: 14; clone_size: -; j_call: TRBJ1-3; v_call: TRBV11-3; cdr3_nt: TGTGCCAGCAGCCCCGGACAGGGGGCAAACACCATATATTTT; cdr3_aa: CASSPGQGANTIYF
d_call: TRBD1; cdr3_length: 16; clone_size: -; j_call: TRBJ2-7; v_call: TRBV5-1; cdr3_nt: TGCGCCAGCAGCAGGTCAACCGGGACAGGGGTTCCCGAGCAGTACTTC; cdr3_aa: CASSRSTGTGVPEQYF
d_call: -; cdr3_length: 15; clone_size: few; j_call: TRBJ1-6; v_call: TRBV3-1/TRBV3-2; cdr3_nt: TGTGCCAGCAGCCAAGGAGGGAGGGGTACGGGCCCCCTCCACTTT; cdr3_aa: CASSQGGRGTGPLHF
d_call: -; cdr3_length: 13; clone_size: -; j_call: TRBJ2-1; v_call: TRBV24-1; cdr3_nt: TGTGCCACCTCGGGGGATTCCTACAATGAGCAGTTCTTC; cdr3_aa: CATSGDSYNEQFF
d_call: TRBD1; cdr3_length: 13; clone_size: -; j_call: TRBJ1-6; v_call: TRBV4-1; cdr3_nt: TGCGCCAGCAGTACAGGGGGTAGTTCACCCCTCCACTTT; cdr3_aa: CASSTGGSSPLHF
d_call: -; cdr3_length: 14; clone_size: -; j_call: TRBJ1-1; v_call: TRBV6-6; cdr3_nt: TGTGCCAGCAGTTACTCGCCAGTCAACACTGAAGCTTTCTTT; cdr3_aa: CASSYSPVNTEAFF
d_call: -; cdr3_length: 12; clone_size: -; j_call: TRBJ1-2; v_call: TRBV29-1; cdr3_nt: TGCAGCGTTAGCGGGGTGGCCTATGGCTACACCTTC; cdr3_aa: CSVSGVAYGYTF
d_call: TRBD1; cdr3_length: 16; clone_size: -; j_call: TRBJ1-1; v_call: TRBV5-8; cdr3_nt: TGTGCCAGCACCTCAACCGGGACAGGGGTGAACACTGAAGCTTTCTTT; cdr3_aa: CASTSTGTGVNTEAFF
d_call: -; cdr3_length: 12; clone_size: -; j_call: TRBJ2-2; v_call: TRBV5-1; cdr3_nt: TGCGCCAGCTCCCAGAATACCGGGGAGCTGTTTTTT; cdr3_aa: CASSQNTGELFF
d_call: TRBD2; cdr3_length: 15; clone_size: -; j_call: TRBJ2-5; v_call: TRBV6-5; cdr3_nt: TGTGCCAGCAGTTGGCGGGGGGGCGAGGATGAGACCCAGTACTTC; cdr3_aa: CASSWRGGEDETQYF
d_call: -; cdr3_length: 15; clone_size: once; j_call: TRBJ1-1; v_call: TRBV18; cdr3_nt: TGTGCCAGCTCACCGGGTGGACAGATGAACACTGAAGCTTTCTTT; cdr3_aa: CASSPGGQMNTEAFF
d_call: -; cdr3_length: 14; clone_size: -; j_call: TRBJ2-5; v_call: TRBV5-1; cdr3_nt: TGCGCCAGCAGCCAAAGGACAGACCAAGAGACCCAGTACTTC; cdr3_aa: CASSQRTDQETQYF
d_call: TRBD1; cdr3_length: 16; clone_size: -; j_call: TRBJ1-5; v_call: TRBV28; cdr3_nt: TGTGCCAGCAAAGGACAGGACAACTATAGCAATCAGCCCCAGCATTTT; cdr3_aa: CASKGQDNYSNQPQHF
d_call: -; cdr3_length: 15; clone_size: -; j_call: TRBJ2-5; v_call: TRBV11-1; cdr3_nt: TGTGCCAGCAGCTTATTCGGGATGGGTATGGAGACCCAGTACTTC; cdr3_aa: CASSLFGMGMETQYF